This T cell receptor beta chain was observed in a study of blood T cell repertoires in COVID-19. For the study at large: Donors in the United States, Italy and Spain gave samples during acute or convalescent COVID-19. T cells, B-cell-depleted T cells, or PBMCs supplied cDNA or gDNA.

Per the original methods: Amplification with reference gene primers provided the estimates of nucleated cell counts. TCRdb's copy holds only in-frame clones and misses some; the assay was immunoSEQ multiplex PCR. The DNA was the basis for D and trimming; V, J and clone size are from that table. This repertoire shows 160,000 or so clones, 81% found once; its top ten account for 11%. J lost 6 bases, V lost 6 bases, and 7 bases had no gene match. CDR3 length equals 14 residues. Germline CDR1 and CDR2: MNHNY and SVGAGI (reference sequence). Sequenced input: peripheral blood. This clonotype was sampled from a man in his sixties with active or convalescent COVID-19. The chain combines TRBV6-6 with TRBJ2-2; TRBD2 agrees at 7 bases. The CDR3 reads CASSRTSFPGELFF. In nucleotides, the CDR3 is TGTGCCAGCAGCCGGACTAGTTTCCCCGGGGAGCTGTTTTTT.